Below are 16 T cell receptor beta chains sequenced from a single sample in a study of blood T cells in healthy people across ages. With a J-beta primer mix and a sample-barcoded 5' primer, a second PCR ran roughly 7 to 11 cycles. One entry per CDR3 protein, called by TCRdb with MiXCR from the 5' RACE reads. The sample carries about 1.8 million distinct CDR3 sequences, roughly 50% recorded once. The specimen was blood. The receptors come from a woman aged 40-49 years in good health.

The V and J genes are TRBV6-6 and TRBJ1-6, with D tentatively TRBD1 (6 bases). The germline gives CDR1 MNHNY, CDR2 SVGAGI (reference sequence). V was cut by 6 bases and J by 8 bases, with 17 bases left in between. This CDR3 comprises 15 residues. As DNA, the CDR3 is TGTGCCAGCAGCGACCGAGGCGGGGGCGATTCACCCCTCCACTTT. Its translation is CASSDRGGGDSPLHF.

V gene TRBV7-2 combines with J gene TRBJ1-1; D gene uncertain. This CDR3 has 14 amino acids. The V and J ends lost 5 bases and 1 base respectively, with 11 bases between them. Germline V gene data show CDR1 as SGHTA and CDR2 as FQGNSA. The CDR3 reads CASSPSSGNTEAFF. The CDR3 coding sequence is TGTGCCAGCAGCCCATCGAGTGGGAACACTGAAGCTTTCTTT. The variable domain in full, with the rest retrieved from reference TRBV7-2 and TRBJ1-1, is GAGVSQSPSNKVTEKGKDVELRCDPISGHTALYWYRQSLGQGLEFLIYFQGNSAPDKSGLPSDRFSAERTGGSVSTLTIQRTQQEDSAVYLCASSPSSGNTEAFFGQGTRLTVV.

J is TRBJ2-7 and V is TRBV6-5; 7 bases are shared with TRBD1. Germline V gene data show CDR1 as MNHEY and CDR2 as SVGAGI. Trimming cost V 5 bases and J 0 bases; bases outside gene matches: 7. The length of the CDR3 is 15 residues. The CDR3 nucleotides read TGTGCCAGCAGTGATTCCGGGACAGCCTCCTACGAGCAGTACTTC. Its translation is CASSDSGTASYEQYF.

Of note for this clonotype: A read error is possible here, since a much larger clone lies one base away. The V gene is TRBV6-6, the J gene TRBJ2-1, with 8 bases that match TRBD1. The CDR3 spans 14 residues. Germline CDR1 is MNHNY and CDR2 is SVGAGI (reference sequence). Losses at the gene ends were 5 bases for V and 7 bases for J; bases not matched to a gene: 7. The CDR3 region is CASSAGQEGNEQFF. CDR3 DNA: TGTGCCAGCAGTGCGGGACAGGAAGGGAATGAGCAGTTCTTC.

This clonotype was detected a few times. The chain employs TRBV28 and TRBJ2-7, with D uncertain. Between the trimmed V and J ends, which lost 6 bases and 2 bases, there was a span of 14 bases. This CDR3 comprises 14 residues. Germline V gene data show CDR1 as MDHEN and CDR2 as SYDVKM. In nucleotides, the CDR3 is TGTGCCAGCAGCTCTAGGACGTACCCCTACGAGCAGTACTTC. Encoded protein: CASSSRTYPYEQYF.

Only a few counts were recorded for this clonotype. A read error may account for a junction end that differs from germline. The chain carries TRBV9 and TRBJ2-5, with TRBD1 matching 7 bases. The germline CDR1 and CDR2 sequences are SGDLS and YYNGEE. CDR3 length: 12 amino acids. The CDR3, as DNA: TGTGCCAGCAGCGCAGACAGGGAGAGCCAGTACTTC. Translated: CASSADRESQYF.

Only a few counts were recorded for this clonotype. The chain employs TRBV28 and TRBJ2-2, with a possible D match to TRBD2 (5 bases). Germline V CDR1 and CDR2: MDHEN, SYDVKM. The V end lost 7 bases, the J end lost 1 base, and 10 bases lay between the germline ends. The CDR3 consists of 14 residues. The CDR3 is CASNEGGNTGELFF. CDR3 bases: TGTGCCAGCAACGAGGGCGGGAACACCGGGGAGCTGTTTTTT.

This clonotype was seen a handful of times. This chain connects TRBV29-1 to TRBJ2-1, with 9 bases fitting TRBD2. CDR1 and CDR2 from the germline V gene are SQVTM and ANQGSEA. This CDR3 comprises 16 residues. V gave up 4 bases and J gave up 4 bases; unmatched junction bases: 11. CDR3 DNA: TGCAGCGTTGGGACAGGTTGGAGCGGGGGGTACAATGAGCAGTTCTTC. Residues: CSVGTGWSGGYNEQFF.

In this sample, this clonotype turned up once. The J gene is TRBJ2-3, the V gene TRBV27; D is undetermined. Germline CDR1 reads MNHEY; CDR2 reads SMNVEV (reference sequence). CDR3 length equals 14 residues. V was clipped by 3 bases and J by 2 bases, with 9 bases between them. This chain's CDR3 is CASSFSTATDTQYF. In nucleotides, the CDR3 is TGTGCCAGCAGTTTCTCGACGGCCACAGATACGCAGTATTTT.

The sample holds a few counts of this clonotype. The J gene is TRBJ2-1, the V gene TRBV20-1; maybe TRBD2 (5 bases). The V and J ends lost 2 bases and 8 bases respectively, with 16 bases between them. CDR3 length: 14 residues. CDR1 and CDR2 (germline): DFQATT, SNEGSKA (reference sequence). CDR3 DNA: TGCAGTGCTAGACCGGGATCGAACCCCCATGAGCAGTTCTTC. Translated: CSARPGSNPHEQFF.

This clonotype was seen only a few times. The chain has TRBV5-1 and TRBJ2-1; 9 bases are a match to TRBD2. Trimming cost V 3 bases and J 5 bases; bases outside gene matches: 3. The V gene's germline CDR1 is SGHRS and CDR2 YFSETQ. The CDR3 loop spans 14 amino acids. The CDR3 loop is CASSSRLADNEQFF. The CDR3 DNA follows: TGCGCCAGCAGCTCACGACTAGCGGACAATGAGCAGTTCTTC.

The chain joins TRBV6-6 to TRBJ1-4; 12 bases align to TRBD1. The V gene's germline CDR1 is MNHNY and CDR2 SVGAGI (reference sequence). Unmatched junction bases numbered 2, after V lost 6 bases and J lost 6 bases. This CDR3 has 14 residues. In DNA, the CDR3 is TGTGCCAGCAGGGGGACAGGGGGCTATGAAAAACTGTTTTTT. Amino acids: CASRGTGGYEKLFF.

This chain joins TRBV5-1 and TRBJ2-1, with D tentatively TRBD2 (6 bases). Germline CDR1 and CDR2: SGHRS and YFSETQ. The CDR3 loop spans 15 amino acids. V lost 4 bases, J lost 0 bases, and 11 bases lay in between. Here the CDR3 DNA reads TGCGCCAGCAGCCCGGAGGGACTCTCCTACAATGAGCAGTTCTTC. This sequence encodes CASSPEGLSYNEQFF.

This chain joins TRBV27 and TRBJ2-1, with TRBD2 as a possible D gene (6 bases). Germline loops: CDR1 MNHEY, CDR2 SMNVEV (reference sequence). V was shortened by 3 bases and J by 0 bases, with 12 bases between the two germline ends. This CDR3 spans 16 amino acids. CDR3 protein: CASSFLSGSSYNEQFF. CDR3 DNA sequence: TGTGCCAGCAGTTTCCTTAGCGGCAGCTCCTACAATGAGCAGTTCTTC.

Many counts were recorded for this clonotype. V is TRBV6-4 and J is TRBJ2-1, with 7 bases that match TRBD1. CDR1 is MRHNA, CDR2 SNTAGT, per germline. The CDR3 length is 15 residues. V shed 3 bases, J shed 6 bases, and the junction held 8 bases outside the gene matches. CDR3: CASSDRQGEGNEQFF. As DNA, the CDR3 is TGTGCCAGCAGTGATCGACAGGGTGAAGGCAATGAGCAGTTCTTC.

This chain links TRBV20-1 with TRBJ2-7; 10 bases fit TRBD1. The CDR3 spans 13 residues. The V gene end was trimmed by 4 bases and the J gene end by 4 bases; junction bases not matched to a gene: 4. Per germline, CDR1 DFQATT and CDR2 SNEGSKA (reference sequence). CDR3 coding DNA: TGCAGTGCTAAGGACAGGGGGGCGTACGAGCAGTACTTC. Translated: CSAKDRGAYEQYF.